These 15 T cell receptor beta chains were sequenced from one sample in a study of post-analysis software for immune sequencing data (dated by TCRdb to 2014 to 2015). The time point tag for this specimen amounts to: second blood draw from one MS patient after hematopoietic stem cell transplantation. The receptor library was made with PCR. The data were produced on an Illumina HiSeq 2500. To reduce PCR and sequencing biases, unique molecular identifiers were built into the TCR beta cDNA libraries. The public reads were run again by TCRdb, first through fastp at Q25 and then through MiXCR, and only productive beta chains were kept. Identical CDR3 protein sequences are pooled into one entry, listed with their most common genes and DNA. For this sample there are some 160,000 distinct CDR3 sequences; 35% to 40% appear just once. The ten top clones hold 25% to 30% of the sample. The sample was blood, taken after autologous hematopoietic stem cell transplantation. All receptors derive from a girl aged 5-17 years with multiple sclerosis. Donor details come from another sample of the same person, matched by shared clones.

This clonotype was counted only a few times. V gene TRBV27 combines with J gene TRBJ2-6; unclear D gene. This CDR3 region has 13 residues. Germline assignment: CDR1 MNHEY and CDR2 SMNVEV (reference sequence). Trimming cost V 0 bases and J 3 bases, with 0 bases left between them. The CDR3 reads CASSLSGANVLTF. The CDR3 bases are TGTGCCAGCAGTTTATCTGGGGCCAACGTCCTGACTTTC.

This clonotype has only a few counts. This rearrangement joins TRBV28 to TRBJ1-4; 7 bases map to TRBD1. The CDR3 spans 16 residues. Germline V gives CDR1 MDHEN, CDR2 SYDVKM. V dropped 5 bases and J dropped 8; count of bases not matched to a gene: 14. The CDR3 loop reads CASSRLGSGGKEKLFF. CDR3 nucleotide sequence: TGTGCCAGCAGTCGACTGGGTTCAGGGGGAAAGGAAAAACTGTTTTTT.

The V call is TRBV12-3 or TRBV12-4, the J call TRBJ2-3; D gene uncertain. V lost 2 bases to trimming and J lost 0 bases, with 9 bases between them. CDR3 size: 15 residues. CDR3 sequence reads: CASSLRQMSTDTQYF. DNA of the CDR3: TGTGCCAGCAGTTTACGGCAGATGAGCACAGATACGCAGTATTTT.

The chain uses TRBV7-3 and TRBJ2-1; 8 nucleotides agree with TRBD2. Germline-derived CDR1 and CDR2 are SGHTA and FQGTGA. The length of the CDR3 is 16 residues. V was clipped by 5 bases and J by 0 bases; unmatched bases: 6. CDR3 amino acids: CASSLGTSSSYNEQFF. The CDR3 DNA reads as TGTGCCAGCAGCCTTGGGACTAGTAGCTCCTACAATGAGCAGTTCTTC.

This chain links TRBV28 with TRBJ2-6; D unresolved. Germline CDR1 and CDR2: MDHEN and SYDVKM. The CDR3 runs to 17 residues. Trimming pared 6 bases from V and 4 bases from J, leaving 19 bases between. For the CDR3, the DNA is TGTGCCAGCAGACCTAAGAGTGCTTTTTTGGGGGCCAACGTCCTGACTTTC. This sequence encodes CASRPKSAFLGANVLTF.

The V call is TRBV28, the J call TRBJ2-1; either TRBD1 or TRBD2 may supply D (5 bases each). V shed 7 bases and J shed 2 bases, with 9 bases lying between them. The CDR3 extends over 13 amino acids. The V gene's germline CDR1 is MDHEN and CDR2 SYDVKM. CDR3 in DNA: TGTGCCAGCACGGGACGTACCTACAATGAGCAGTTCTTC. Its translation is CASTGRTYNEQFF. The entire variable domain, with the rest obtained from reference TRBV28 and TRBJ2-1, is as follows: DVKVTQSSRYLVKRTGEKVFLECVQDMDHENMFWYRQDPGLGLRLIYFSYDVKMKEKGDIPEGYSVSREKKERFSLILESASTNQTSMYLCASTGRTYNEQFFGPGTRLTVL.

The rearrangement joins TRBV3-1 to TRBJ1-1; D remains ambiguous. Germline-derived CDR1 and CDR2 are LGHDT and YNNKEL (reference sequence). This CDR3 is 13 amino acids long. Trimming cost V 1 base and J 1 base, with 4 bases left between them. CDR3 bases: TGTGCCAGCAGCCAAGCGGCGAACACTGAAGCTTTCTTT. Its protein product is CASSQAANTEAFF. Full variable domain (outside the CDR3, taken from reference TRBV3-1 and TRBJ1-1): DTAVSQTPKYLVTQMGNDKSIKCEQNLGHDTMYWYKQDSKKFLKIMFSYNNKELIINETVPNRFSPKSPDKAHLNLHINSLELGDSAVYFCASSQAANTEAFFGQGTRLTVV.

The chain has TRBV5-1 and TRBJ1-1; 8 positions agree with TRBD1. The V gene end was trimmed by 0 bases and the J gene end by 1 base; junction bases not matched to a gene: 5. Germline V gives CDR1 SGHRS, CDR2 YFSETQ. CDR3 length: 16 amino acids. Written as DNA, the CDR3 is TGCGCCAGCAGCTTGGAGTCAGGGGGCAGGAACACTGAAGCTTTCTTT. Its translation: CASSLESGGRNTEAFF.

This chain uses TRBV27 with TRBJ2-3; possible D gene TRBD2, 6 bases. The germline V gene encodes CDR1 MNHEY and CDR2 SMNVEV (reference sequence). This CDR3 has 16 residues. Trimming took 5 bases from V and 0 from J, leaving 15 bases between them. CDR3 loop: CASSPGTALSTDTQYF. CDR3 nucleotides: TGTGCCAGCAGTCCGGGGACTGCCCTAAGCACAGATACGCAGTATTTT.

This clonotype was detected a few times. CDR3 protein: CASSRKQQGLMYGYTF. CDR3 nucleotides: TGTGCCAGCAGCCGTAAACAACAGGGTCTGATGTATGGCTACACCTTC. This chain uses TRBV7-2 with TRBJ1-2, with D possibly being TRBD1 (6 bases). V lost 5 bases, J lost 5 bases, and 21 bases lay in between. CDR1 is SGHTA, CDR2 FQGNSA, per germline. The CDR3 contains 16 residues.

DNA of the CDR3: TGTGCCAGCAGCGCCTCGACCTCTCGCTCCTACGAGCAGTACTTC. Translation: CASSASTSRSYEQYF. The chain joins TRBV9 to TRBJ2-7; D remains ambiguous. The CDR3 is made up of 15 amino acids. Germline assignment: CDR1 SGDLS and CDR2 YYNGEE. The ends were cut back, 3 bases at V and 0 bases at J, with 13 bases in the middle.

Ten or more counts support this clonotype. V and J are TRBV10-3 and TRBJ2-1; 11 nucleotides align to TRBD2. The CDR3 is made up of 18 amino acids. CDR1 and CDR2 from the germline V gene are ENHRY and SYGVKD. With V trimmed by 4 bases and J by 0 bases, 8 bases remained unmatched. The chain's CDR3 is CAISGGLAEGSSYNEQFF. The CDR3 DNA reads TGTGCCATCAGTGGGGGACTAGCGGAGGGGAGCTCCTACAATGAGCAGTTCTTC.

Worth noting for this clonotype: Germline and junction disagree at one end, which may indicate a read error. The rearrangement joins TRBV12-3 or TRBV12-4 to TRBJ2-4; TRBD2 is a possible D gene (8 bases). Matching the DNA end better, TRBJ2-7 makes the J call doubtful. This CDR3 region has 17 residues. The CDR3 region is CANSLRGLAGSGYEQYF. CDR3 sequence (DNA): TGTGCCAACAGTTTGAGGGGGCTAGCGGGCTCAGGCTACGAGCAGTACTTC.

V and J are TRBV11-2 and TRBJ2-1, with 9 positions matching TRBD2. Germline-derived CDR1 and CDR2 are SGHAT and FQNNGV. V was pared by 5 bases and J by 8 bases, with 10 bases of the junction left unmatched. The length of the CDR3 is 15 residues. The CDR3: CASSPGVAGVDEQFF. CDR3 sequence (DNA): TGTGCCAGCAGCCCCGGGGTAGCGGGAGTGGATGAGCAGTTCTTC.

V usage is TRBV11-3 and J usage is TRBJ1-1; D not certain. V was cut by 3 bases and J by 0 bases, with 8 bases left in between. This CDR3 region has 14 residues. Germline CDR1 is SGHNT and CDR2 is YENEEA. CDR3 nucleotide sequence: TGTGCCAGCAGCTTTCAGAGCATGAACACTGAAGCTTTCTTT. Translated, it gives CASSFQSMNTEAFF.